The 14 T cell receptor beta chains reported below all come from one sample, sequenced in a study of T cells in Graves' hyperthyroidism and ophthalmopathy. The investigators amplified TCR beta CDR3 regions from RNA transcripts. TCR CDR3 regions were first amplified by RT-PCR with HTBI primers. Each CDR3 protein is one row after TCRdb ran MiXCR on the multiplex PCR reads. The sample lists approximately 480,000 distinct CDR3 sequences, around 21% occurring once. Sequencing was performed on blood. These receptors were obtained from a man aged 18 to 29 with Graves' hyperthyroidism.

Many counts were recorded for this clonotype. V gene TRBV12-3 or TRBV12-4 combines with J gene TRBJ2-6, with no clear D. CDR3 length: 13 amino acids. Trimming removed 5 bases from V and 6 bases from J, with 8 bases in between. CDR3 residues: CASSPSEANVLTF. DNA for the CDR3: TGTGCCAGCAGTCCCTCGGAGGCCAACGTCCTGACTTTC.

This clonotype was seen at least ten times. The rearrangement links TRBV6-5 to TRBJ1-5, with no clear D. Trimming removed 0 bases at V and 6 bases at J, with 6 bases between. The CDR3 runs 13 residues. CDR1 MNHEY and CDR2 SVGAGI come from the germline V gene. CDR3 sequence: CASSYSPTQPQHF. Here the CDR3 DNA reads TGTGCCAGCAGTTACTCACCCACTCAGCCCCAGCATTTT.

This clonotype was detected only a few times. The V call is TRBV11-2, the J call TRBJ1-3; 7 bases line up with TRBD1. CDR3 length: 15 residues. J was trimmed by 5 bases and V by 5 bases; bases with no gene match: 9. Germline V gene sequence: CDR1 SGHAT, CDR2 FQNNGV. CDR3 loop: CASSQLRDRRNTIYF. The CDR3 region has the DNA TGTGCCAGCAGCCAACTCCGGGACAGAAGAAACACCATATATTTT.

Many counts were recorded for this clonotype. The chain carries TRBV6-5 and TRBJ2-5; weak D call: TRBD1 (5 bases). CDR1 is MNHEY, CDR2 SVGAGI, per germline. The ends were cut back, 4 bases at V and 1 base at J, with 19 bases in the middle. This CDR3 is built from 17 residues. The CDR3 loop is CASSCQWGRGSQETQYF. CDR3 bases: TGTGCCAGCAGTTGTCAATGGGGCAGAGGAAGCCAAGAGACCCAGTACTTC.

This clonotype has a handful of counts. This chain links TRBV19 with TRBJ1-3; D gene unclear. V was shortened by 5 bases and J by 4 bases, with 12 bases between the two germline ends. Germline assignment: CDR1 LNHDA and CDR2 SQIVND (reference sequence). The CDR3 runs to 14 residues. The CDR3 reads CASSARTGGNTIYF. Written as DNA, the CDR3 is TGTGCCAGTAGTGCAAGGACGGGCGGAAACACCATATATTTT.

This clonotype was seen repeatedly, ten times or more. The V call is TRBV28, the J call TRBJ2-7; no definite D call. Germline CDR1 is MDHEN and CDR2 is SYDVKM. With 5 bases removed from V and 3 bases from J, the gap between germline ends came to 26 bases. This CDR3 is built from 18 residues. The CDR3 here is CASSTRRPRADKGYEQYF. The CDR3 DNA reads as TGTGCCAGCAGTACCCGTCGTCCTCGGGCCGATAAAGGCTACGAGCAGTACTTC.

The J gene is TRBJ1-5, the V gene TRBV5-1; D might be TRBD1 (6 bases). The ends were cut back, 0 bases at V and 4 bases at J, with 11 bases in the middle. This CDR3 spans 15 amino acids. Germline CDR1 SGHRS, CDR2 YFSETQ. CDR3 sequence (DNA): TGCGCCAGCAGCTTGGAGGGGGGGGTTAATCAGCCCCAGCATTTT. Translating it yields CASSLEGGVNQPQHF.

There are many counts of this clonotype. V gene TRBV12-3 or TRBV12-4 combines with J gene TRBJ2-5; D is ambiguous. Trimming stripped 3 bases from V and 4 bases from J, with 18 bases between. The CDR3 length is 16 residues. CDR3 loop: CASSLGRVVERETQYF. The CDR3 DNA sequence: TGTGCCAGCAGTTTGGGCCGGGTAGTCGAGAGAGAGACCCAGTACTTC.

The rearrangement links TRBV27 to TRBJ2-7; maybe TRBD2 (7 bases). Between the trimmed V and J ends, which lost 5 bases and 4 bases, there was a span of 15 bases. This CDR3 contains 14 residues. Germline lookup yields CDR1 MNHEY and CDR2 SMNVEV (reference sequence). CDR3: CASSRGAGLYEQYF. Written as DNA, the CDR3 is TGTGCCAGCAGTCGGGGGGCGGGATTATACGAGCAGTACTTC.

This clonotype has a count of ten or more. The gene calls are TRBV27 and TRBJ2-7, with a tentative D call TRBD2 (6 bases). CDR1 is MNHEY and CDR2 is SMNVEV in the germline V gene (reference sequence). The CDR3 spans 15 residues. Trimming cost V 5 bases and J 2 bases, with 16 bases left between them. The CDR3 DNA sequence: TGTGCCAGCAGTAACCGGGGGTTCGCAGCCTACGAGCAGTACTTC. Its protein is CASSNRGFAAYEQYF.

This clonotype showed up many times. The rearrangement links TRBV19 to TRBJ1-5; 9 bases match TRBD1. V was clipped by 6 bases and J by 7 bases; unmatched bases: 10. This CDR3 region has 15 residues. Germline V gene sequence: CDR1 LNHDA, CDR2 SQIVND (reference sequence). CDR3 coding DNA: TGTGCCAGTAGCCCGGACAGGGGTGGGCAACAGCCCCAGCATTTT. It translates to CASSPDRGGQQPQHF.

This clonotype has ten or more counts. The chain joins TRBV28 to TRBJ1-2, with TRBD1 matching 8 bases. Unmatched junction bases numbered 14, after V lost 7 bases and J lost 4 bases. Germline assignment: CDR1 MDHEN and CDR2 SYDVKM. This CDR3 contains 16 residues. The CDR3 loop is CASTASAGGTGYGYTF. The DNA for the CDR3 is TGTGCCAGCACGGCTTCCGCAGGGGGCACCGGCTATGGCTACACCTTC.

This clonotype was recorded at least ten times. Compared with germline, one end of the junction differs, possibly owing to a read error. The chain is built from TRBV5-1 and TRBJ2-7; 7 nucleotides match TRBD1. From germline, CDR1 is SGHRS and CDR2 YFSETQ. The CDR3 has 14 residues. This CDR3 is CASSLRQGPYEQYF. CDR3 in DNA: TGTGCCAGTAGTCTTCGACAGGGTCCCTACGAGCAGTACTTC.

The V and J genes are TRBV20-1 and TRBJ2-2, with 12 bases lining up with TRBD1. CDR3 size: 18 residues. From germline, CDR1 is DFQATT and CDR2 SNEGSKA (reference sequence). V lost 1 base, J lost 5 bases, and 11 bases stayed unmatched. CDR3 sequence (DNA): TGCAGTGCTAGAGCCCCCCGGGGGACAGGGGGCGGAACCGGGGAGCTGTTTTTT. The encoded protein is CSARAPRGTGGGTGELFF.